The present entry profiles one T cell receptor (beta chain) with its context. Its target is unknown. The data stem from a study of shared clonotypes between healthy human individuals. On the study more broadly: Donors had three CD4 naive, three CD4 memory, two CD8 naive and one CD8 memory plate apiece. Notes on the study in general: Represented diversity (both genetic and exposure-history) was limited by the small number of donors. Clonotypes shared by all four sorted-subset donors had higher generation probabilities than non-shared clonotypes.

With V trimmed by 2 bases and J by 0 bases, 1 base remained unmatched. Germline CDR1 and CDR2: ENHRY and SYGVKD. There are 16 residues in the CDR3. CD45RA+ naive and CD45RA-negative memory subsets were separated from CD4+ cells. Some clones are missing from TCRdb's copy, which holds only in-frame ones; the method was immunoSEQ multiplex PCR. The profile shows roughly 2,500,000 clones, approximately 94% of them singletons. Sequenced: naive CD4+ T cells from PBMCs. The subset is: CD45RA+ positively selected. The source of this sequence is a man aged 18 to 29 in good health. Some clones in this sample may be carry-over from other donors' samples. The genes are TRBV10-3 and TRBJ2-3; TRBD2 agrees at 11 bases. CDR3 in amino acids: CAISERTSGSTDTQYF. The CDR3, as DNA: TGTGCCATCAGTGAGAGGACTAGCGGGAGCACAGATACGCAGTATTTT.